This entry lists 10 T cell receptor beta chains sequenced from one sample in a study of long-term antiretroviral therapy in people with HIV. Investigators performed immunoSEQ version v3.0 at survey level. TCRdb keeps only in-frame clones here, not all; method: immunoSEQ multiplex PCR. The data contain some 20,000 clones, around 80% of them singletons. The source was unsorted PBMCs, collected at the start of antiretroviral therapy, before treatment. Receptors were obtained from a woman between 35 and 50 years old with HIV.

The chain uses TRBV29-1 and TRBJ1-2, with a possible D match to TRBD1 (5 bases). Germline assignment: CDR1 SQVTM and CDR2 ANQGSEA. The CDR3 runs 11 residues. V was pared by 4 bases and J by 13 bases, with 16 bases between. The CDR3 here is CSVAPRVGVTF. DNA for the CDR3: TGCAGCGTTGCCCCCAGGGTAGGGGTCACCTTC.

V and J are TRBV7-9 and TRBJ1-3; D not resolved. This CDR3 comprises 14 residues. Germline CDR1 reads SEHNR; CDR2 reads FQNEAQ (reference sequence). Trimming shortened V by 2 bases and J by 7 bases, and 12 bases separated the two germline ends. CDR3 amino acids: CASSLSTGFNTIYF. CDR3 coding DNA: TGTGCCAGCAGCTTAAGTACGGGATTTAACACCATATATTTT. Variable domain in full (rest from reference TRBV7-9 and TRBJ1-3): DTGVSQNPRHKITKRGQNVTFRCDPISEHNRLYWYRQTLGQGPEFLTYFQNEAQLEKSRLLSDRFSAERPKGSFSTLEIQRTEQGDSAMYLCASSLSTGFNTIYFGEGSWLTVV.

Points on this clone: Other DNA variants within this sample encode the same CDR3. This rearrangement joins TRBV30 to TRBJ1-2, with D possibly being TRBD1 (5 bases). The CDR3 is made up of 12 amino acids. Germline values: CDR1 GTSNPN, CDR2 SVGIG (reference sequence). V lost 1 base to trimming and J lost 2 bases, with 5 bases between them. The CDR3 sequence is CAWSGQNYGYTF. CDR3 DNA: TGTGCCTGGAGTGGACAGAACTATGGCTACACCTTC. The full variable domain, rest sourced from reference TRBV30 and TRBJ1-2, is SQTIHQWPATLVQPVGSPLSLECTVEGTSNPNLYWYRQAAGRGLQLLFYSVGIGQISSEVPQNLSASRPQDRQFILSSKKLLLSDSGFYLCAWSGQNYGYTFGSGTRLTVV.

This rearrangement joins TRBV11-2 to TRBJ1-4; no definite D call. This CDR3 is built from 14 residues. Trimming removed 6 bases from V and 4 bases from J, with 12 bases in between. In germline, CDR1 is SGHAT, CDR2 FQNNGV. This CDR3 is CASSPRGINEKLFF. CDR3 coding DNA: TGTGCCAGCAGTCCGCGGGGAATTAATGAAAAACTGTTTTTT.

The chain carries TRBV4-2 and TRBJ1-5, with a tentative D call TRBD1 (5 bases). Germline CDR1 LGHNA, CDR2 YNFKEQ. The CDR3 has 14 amino acids. Between the trimmed V and J ends, which lost 4 bases and 6 bases, there was a span of 13 bases. Written as DNA, the CDR3 is TGTGCCAGCAGCCGGGGCACGGACGGTCAGCCCCAGCATTTT. Its protein is CASSRGTDGQPQHF.

The chain employs TRBV6-5 and TRBJ1-1; TRBD1 might be the D (6 bases). CDR3 length equals 14 residues. In germline, CDR1 is MNHEY, CDR2 SVGAGI. V was shortened by 2 bases and J by 7 bases, with 14 bases between the two germline ends. This CDR3 is CASSYGGGQSEAFF. The CDR3 bases are TGTGCCAGCAGTTACGGCGGGGGCCAGAGTGAAGCTTTCTTT.

This chain links TRBV7-3 with TRBJ1-1; TRBD1 might be the D (5 bases). This CDR3 has 14 amino acids. Germline CDR1 is SGHTA and CDR2 is FQGTGA. Trimming stripped 5 bases from V and 0 bases from J, with 10 bases between. CDR3 DNA sequence: TGTGCCAGCAGCCCAGGACACTTGAACACTGAAGCTTTCTTT. As protein: CASSPGHLNTEAFF.

The chain is built from TRBV27 and TRBJ1-5, with a weak D call TRBD1 (5 bases). The CDR3 covers 16 residues. Trimming left V 2 bases short and J 2 bases short, with 13 bases between. Germline V gene sequence: CDR1 MNHEY, CDR2 SMNVEV (reference sequence). CDR3 loop: CASSLGTSGGNQPQHF. In DNA form, the CDR3 reads TGTGCCAGCAGTTTAGGAACCTCGGGGGGCAATCAGCCCCAGCATTTT.

This chain uses TRBV5-1 with TRBJ2-7; 8 bases agree with TRBD2. V dropped 4 bases and J dropped 2; count of bases not matched to a gene: 11. This CDR3 is built from 16 residues. CDR1 SGHRS and CDR2 YFSETQ come from the germline V gene. The CDR3 DNA reads TGCGCCAGCAGCCAAGGGGATCGTAGCGGGACCTACGAGCAGTACTTC. It is translated as CASSQGDRSGTYEQYF.

The rearrangement links TRBV7-3 to TRBJ2-1; 10 bases are shared with TRBD2. J was trimmed by 5 bases and V by 3 bases; bases with no gene match: 10. The CDR3 has 17 residues. Germline values: CDR1 SGHTA, CDR2 FQGTGA. The DNA for the CDR3 is TGTGCCAGCAGCTTGGGGCTAACTAGCGGGGAGAACAATGAGCAGTTCTTC. This translates into CASSLGLTSGENNEQFF.